The 21 T cell receptor beta chains in this list originate from one sample, sequenced in a study of blood T cell repertoires in COVID-19 (dated by TCRdb to about 2020). Library method: the immunoSEQ multiplex PCR assay. Drawn from immuneACCESS, this table holds only the in-frame rearrangements with V and J called that TCRdb kept. Clones are partly lost; checked studies trace under half to an unresolved V gene and leave the rest unexplained. The sample profile shows around 120,000 clones; approximately 90% of them were found once. The ten largest account for around 7.3% of the sample. Material for sequencing was peripheral blood. All receptors derive from a man aged 50 to 60 with acute or convalescent COVID-19.

This clone was counted once. V and J are TRBV24-1 and TRBJ2-1; D might be TRBD1 (6 bases). The germline CDR1 and CDR2 sequences are KGHDR and SFDVKD. Trimming stripped 2 bases from V and 6 bases from J, with 13 bases between. This CDR3 comprises 15 residues. The CDR3 DNA reads TGTGCCACCAGTGATTGGACAGCCCCTTCCAATGAGCAGTTCTTC. Encoded protein: CATSDWTAPSNEQFF.

The chain recombines TRBV29-1 with TRBJ1-2; no firm D call. Germline loops: CDR1 SQVTM, CDR2 ANQGSEA. The CDR3 consists of 12 residues. V lost 8 bases and J 2 bases, leaving 12 bases between the germline ends. CDR3 sequence reads: CSHPGPNYGYTF. As DNA, the CDR3 is TGCAGCCACCCGGGTCCCAACTATGGCTACACCTTC.

This chain connects TRBV5-1 to TRBJ2-7; 11 nucleotides align to TRBD1. The CDR3 is 15 amino acids. Germline V gene data show CDR1 as SGHRS and CDR2 as YFSETQ. The junction had 1 base not matched to a gene; V was cut back by 0 bases and J by 2 bases. Here the CDR3 reads CASSLEGQGAYEQYF. CDR3 nucleotide sequence: TGCGCCAGCAGCTTGGAGGGACAGGGGGCCTACGAGCAGTACTTC.

The chain has TRBV19 and TRBJ2-5, with D perhaps matching TRBD2 (6 bases). The CDR3 spans 15 residues. Trimming stripped 8 bases from V and 2 bases from J, with 18 bases between. CDR1 LNHDA and CDR2 SQIVND come from the germline V gene (reference sequence). CDR3 loop: CASRSTRDPQETQYF. The CDR3 DNA reads as TGTGCCAGTCGGTCAACGCGGGACCCACAAGAGACCCAGTACTTC. The full variable domain, in which reference TRBV19 and TRBJ2-5 provide the parts outside the CDR3, is DGGITQSPKYLFRKEGQNVTLSCEQNLNHDAMYWYRQDPGQGLRLIYYSQIVNDFQKGDIAEGYSVSREKKESFPLTVTSAQKNPTAFYLCASRSTRDPQETQYFGPGTRLLVL.

The chain uses TRBV13 and TRBJ1-1; maybe TRBD1 (6 bases). Trimming shortened V by 8 bases and J by 0 bases, and 7 bases separated the two germline ends. The CDR3 loop spans 12 amino acids. The germline CDR1 and CDR2 sequences are PRHDT and FYEKMQ (reference sequence). CDR3 DNA sequence: TGTGCCAGCGGACAGATGAACACTGAAGCTTTCTTT. Translation gives CASGQMNTEAFF. The complete variable domain, with remaining parts taken from reference TRBV13 and TRBJ1-1, reads AAGVIQSPRHLIKEKRETATLKCYPIPRHDTVYWYQQGPGQDPQFLISFYEKMQSDKGSIPDRFSAQQFSDYHSELNMSSLELGDSALYFCASGQMNTEAFFGQGTRLTVV.

This clone was counted a single time. At one end, the junction sequence differs from germline, possibly due to a read error. Different DNA sequences within this sample yield the same CDR3. This chain links TRBV7-2 with TRBJ2-7, with 8 positions matching TRBD2. CDR1 and CDR2 (germline): SGHTA, FQGNSA. The CDR3 contains 13 residues. In DNA, the CDR3 is TGTGCTAGCAGTTATAGCGGGACCTACGAGCAGTACTTC. Its protein is CASSYSGTYEQYF. The full variable domain, in which reference TRBV7-2 and TRBJ2-7 provide the parts outside the CDR3, is GAGVSQSPSNKVTEKGKDVELRCDPISGHTALYWYRQSLGQGLEFLIYFQGNSAPDKSGLPSDRFSAERTGGSVSTLTIQRTQQEDSAVYLCASSYSGTYEQYFGPGTRLTVT.

This clone was seen only once. The chain combines TRBV24-1 with TRBJ2-1; tentatively, D is TRBD2 (5 bases). The CDR3 length is 12 residues. Germline V gene sequence: CDR1 KGHDR, CDR2 SFDVKD. Trimming took off 2 bases at V and 7 bases at J, with 5 bases between the two ends. The CDR3 DNA follows: TGTGCCACCAGTGATTGGAGGAATGAGCAGTTCTTC. Amino acids: CATSDWRNEQFF.

CDR3 in amino acids: CASTYGLNYGYTF. The DNA of the CDR3 is TGTGCCAGCACCTACGGTCTTAACTATGGCTACACCTTC. The gene calls are TRBV6-5 and TRBJ1-2; no clear D. The CDR3 runs 13 residues. CDR1 is MNHEY and CDR2 is SVGAGI in the germline V gene. The ends were cut back, 7 bases at V and 1 base at J, with 10 bases in the middle.

This CDR3 reads CASSGGGEKNIQYF. CDR3 sequence (DNA): TGTGCCAGCAGTGGGGGGGGTGAGAAAAACATTCAGTACTTC. The V gene is TRBV25-1, the J gene TRBJ2-4; 7 bases are a match to TRBD2. Germline V gene data show CDR1 as MGHDK and CDR2 as SYGVNS. V lost 4 bases, J lost 4 bases, and 4 bases stayed unmatched. The CDR3 loop spans 14 amino acids. Full variable domain (rest looked up from reference TRBV25-1 and TRBJ2-4): EADIYQTPRYLVIGTGKKITLECSQTMGHDKMYWYQQDPGMELHLIHYSYGVNSTEKGDLSSESTVSRIRTEHFPLTLESARPSHTSQYLCASSGGGEKNIQYFGAGTRLSVL.

This rearrangement joins TRBV27 to TRBJ1-1; 7 bases fit TRBD1. Germline CDR1 MNHEY, CDR2 SMNVEV (reference sequence). Germline trimming cut 3 bases from V and 0 bases from J; bases unmatched to any gene: 19. CDR3 length: 20 residues. The DNA of the CDR3 is TGTGCCAGCAGTTTGTGGGGGATGAGGCCGGCAGGGGGGATGAACACTGAAGCTTTCTTT. Translated: CASSLWGMRPAGGMNTEAFF.

The chain is built from TRBV19 and TRBJ2-1; 12 bases are shared with TRBD2. From germline, CDR1 is LNHDA and CDR2 SQIVND (reference sequence). The V segment lost 3 bases and the J segment 2 bases; nucleotides outside the gene matches: 11. The CDR3 has 19 amino acids. The CDR3 is CASSISPSGRASTYNEQFF. DNA for the CDR3: TGTGCCAGTAGTATTTCTCCTAGCGGGAGGGCCTCTACCTACAATGAGCAGTTCTTC.

This clone was recorded once. This chain uses TRBV4-1 with TRBJ2-7; 7 bases are shared with TRBD1. V lost 0 bases, J lost 1 base, and 6 bases stayed unmatched. This CDR3 has 16 residues. The germline CDR1 and CDR2 sequences are MGHRA and YSYEKL. The CDR3 loop is CASSQEGGGRSYEQYF. The CDR3 DNA reads as TGCGCCAGCAGCCAAGAAGGGGGCGGGCGGTCCTACGAGCAGTACTTC.

The genes are TRBV5-1 and TRBJ2-5, with TRBD1 as a possible D gene (5 bases). V lost 4 bases, J lost 2 bases, and 12 bases lay in between. Germline assignment: CDR1 SGHRS and CDR2 YFSETQ. The CDR3 loop spans 14 amino acids. The DNA of the CDR3 is TGCGCCAGCAGCCCGGACACAGCTCAAGAGACCCAGTACTTC. Protein sequence: CASSPDTAQETQYF.

V usage is TRBV11-2 and J usage is TRBJ2-7, with TRBD1 matching over 9 bases. V shed 5 bases and J 6 bases; nucleotides not matched to a gene: 8. The CDR3 has 14 amino acids. Germline V gene sequence: CDR1 SGHAT, CDR2 FQNNGV. Here the CDR3 DNA reads TGTGCCAGCAGCCCCGGACAGGGGAGTAGCGAGCAGTACTTC. As protein: CASSPGQGSSEQYF.

This clone showed up just once. This rearrangement joins TRBV15 to TRBJ2-7; 7 bases map to TRBD1. The CDR3 covers 15 residues. The germline CDR1 and CDR2 sequences are LNHNV and YYDKDF (reference sequence). The junction had 3 bases not matched to a gene; V was cut back by 1 base and J by 0 bases. The CDR3 reads CATSRAGDSSYEQYF. In DNA form, the CDR3 reads TGTGCCACCAGCAGAGCTGGGGACAGCTCCTACGAGCAGTACTTC.

CDR3 loop: CASSQDTGSTEAFF. As DNA, the CDR3 is TGTGCCAGCTCCCAAGACACCGGGAGCACTGAAGCTTTCTTT. J is TRBJ1-1 and V is TRBV18; D unresolved. Trimming took 6 bases from V and 4 from J, leaving 15 bases between them. The V gene's germline CDR1 is KGHSH and CDR2 LQKENI. The CDR3 sequence is 14 residues long.

The chain links TRBV28 to TRBJ1-6; D may be TRBD1 (6 bases). V was clipped by 6 bases and J by 7 bases, with 19 bases between them. Germline V gene sequence: CDR1 MDHEN, CDR2 SYDVKM. There are 16 residues in the CDR3. In nucleotides, the CDR3 is TGTGCCAGCAGATCCCCGGGGGGGGCCAGGAATTCACCCCTCCACTTT. This gives the protein CASRSPGGARNSPLHF.

The chain links TRBV4-1 to TRBJ2-7; 7 bases are a match to TRBD1. Germline assignment: CDR1 MGHRA and CDR2 YSYEKL. V gave up 0 bases and J gave up 0 bases; unmatched junction bases: 5. The CDR3 contains 16 residues. The CDR3 loop is CASSQEPGTASYEQYF. As DNA, the CDR3 is TGCGCCAGCAGCCAAGAACCCGGGACAGCCTCCTACGAGCAGTACTTC.

This chain joins TRBV2 and TRBJ1-3, with D perhaps TRBD1 (5 bases). V gave up 0 bases and J gave up 6 bases, with 9 bases separating them. Germline V CDR1 and CDR2: SNHLY, FYNNEI. The CDR3 is 14 residues long. The DNA of the CDR3 is TGTGCCAGCAGTGAAGCGGGGGGTCCAAACACCATATATTTT. Its protein is CASSEAGGPNTIYF.

V is TRBV7-8 and J is TRBJ2-3, with D tentatively TRBD2 (5 bases). Germline V lookup: CDR1 SGHVS, CDR2 FQNEAQ. CDR3 size: 16 residues. With 1 base removed from V and 2 bases from J, the gap between germline ends came to 13 bases. The CDR3 DNA sequence: TGTGCCAGCAGCTTAGAAGTAGAGGGTTACACAGATACGCAGTATTTT. Protein sequence: CASSLEVEGYTDTQYF.

This clone was seen only once. This chain links TRBV6-2 or TRBV6-3 with TRBJ2-1; 8 bases line up with TRBD1. Germline assignment: CDR1 MNHEY and CDR2 SVGEGT. V lost 6 bases to trimming and J lost 9 bases; unmatched junction nucleotides: 7. This CDR3 is built from 13 residues. The CDR3 sequence is CASSLTGGTEQFF. The CDR3 DNA follows: TGTGCCAGCAGCCTAACAGGGGGGACTGAGCAGTTCTTC.